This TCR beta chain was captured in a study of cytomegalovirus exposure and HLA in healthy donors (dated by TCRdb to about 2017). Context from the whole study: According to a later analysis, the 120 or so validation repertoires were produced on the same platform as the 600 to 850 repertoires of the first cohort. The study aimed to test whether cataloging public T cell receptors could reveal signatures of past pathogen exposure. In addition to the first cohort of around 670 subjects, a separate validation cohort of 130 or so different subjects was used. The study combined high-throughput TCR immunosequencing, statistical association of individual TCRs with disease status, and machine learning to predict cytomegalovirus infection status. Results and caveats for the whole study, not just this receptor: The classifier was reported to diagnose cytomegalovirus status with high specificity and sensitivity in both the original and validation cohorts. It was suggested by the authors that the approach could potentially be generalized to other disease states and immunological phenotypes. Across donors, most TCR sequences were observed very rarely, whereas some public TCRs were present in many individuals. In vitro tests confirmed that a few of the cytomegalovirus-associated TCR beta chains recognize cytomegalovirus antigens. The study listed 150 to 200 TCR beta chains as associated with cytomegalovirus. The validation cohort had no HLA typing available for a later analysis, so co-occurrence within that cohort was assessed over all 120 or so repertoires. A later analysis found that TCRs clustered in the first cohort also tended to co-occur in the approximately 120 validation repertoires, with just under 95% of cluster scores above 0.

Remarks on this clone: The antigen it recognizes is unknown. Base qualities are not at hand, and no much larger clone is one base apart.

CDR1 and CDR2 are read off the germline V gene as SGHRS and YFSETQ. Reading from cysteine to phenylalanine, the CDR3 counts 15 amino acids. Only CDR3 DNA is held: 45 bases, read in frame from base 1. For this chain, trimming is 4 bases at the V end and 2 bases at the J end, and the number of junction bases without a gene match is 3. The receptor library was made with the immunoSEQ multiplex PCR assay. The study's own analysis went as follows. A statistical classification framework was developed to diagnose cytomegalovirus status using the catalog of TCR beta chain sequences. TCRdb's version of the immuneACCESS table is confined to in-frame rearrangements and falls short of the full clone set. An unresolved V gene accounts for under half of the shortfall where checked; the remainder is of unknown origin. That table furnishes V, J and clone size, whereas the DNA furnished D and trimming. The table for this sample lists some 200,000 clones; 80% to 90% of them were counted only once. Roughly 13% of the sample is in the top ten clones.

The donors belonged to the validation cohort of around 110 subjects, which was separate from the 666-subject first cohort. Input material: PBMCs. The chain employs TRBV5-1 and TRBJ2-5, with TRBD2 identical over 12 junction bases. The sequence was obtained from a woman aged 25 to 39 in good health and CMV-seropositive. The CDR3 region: CASSKLAGGQETQYF. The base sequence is TGCGCCAGCAGCAAACTAGCGGGAGGACAAGAGACCCAGTACTTC.